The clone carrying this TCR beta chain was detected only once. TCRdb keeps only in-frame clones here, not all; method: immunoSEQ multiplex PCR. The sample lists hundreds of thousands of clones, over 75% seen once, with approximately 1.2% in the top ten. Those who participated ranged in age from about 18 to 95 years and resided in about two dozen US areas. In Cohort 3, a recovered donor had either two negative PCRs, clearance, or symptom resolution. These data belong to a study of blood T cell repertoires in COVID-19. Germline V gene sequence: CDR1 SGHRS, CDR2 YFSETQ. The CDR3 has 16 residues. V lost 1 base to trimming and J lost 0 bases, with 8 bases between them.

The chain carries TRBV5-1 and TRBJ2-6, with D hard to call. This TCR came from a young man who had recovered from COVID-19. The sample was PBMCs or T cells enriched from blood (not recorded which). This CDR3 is CASSLRTASGANVLTF. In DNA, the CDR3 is TGCGCCAGCAGCTTGCGCACAGCCTCTGGGGCCAACGTCCTGACTTTC. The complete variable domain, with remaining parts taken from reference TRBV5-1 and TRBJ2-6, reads KAGVTQTPRYLIKTRGQQVTLSCSPISGHRSVSWYQQTPGQGLQFLFEYFSETQRNKGNFPGRFSGRQFSNSRSEMNVSTLELGDSALYLCASSLRTASGANVLTFGAGSRLTVL.